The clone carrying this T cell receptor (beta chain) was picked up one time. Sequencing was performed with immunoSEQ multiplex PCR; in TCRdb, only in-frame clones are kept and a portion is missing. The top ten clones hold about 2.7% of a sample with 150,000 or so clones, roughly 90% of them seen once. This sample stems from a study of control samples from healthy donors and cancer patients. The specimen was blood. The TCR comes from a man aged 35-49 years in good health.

As DNA, the CDR3 is TGTGCCAGCAGTGAAGCTGGAGGACTCCCCTATTACGAGCAGTACTTC. Translation: CASSEAGGLPYYEQYF. The chain links TRBV6-1 to TRBJ2-7, with a weak D call TRBD2 (5 bases). Germline V gives CDR1 MNHNS, CDR2 SASEGT. The CDR3 covers 16 residues. Trimming took 0 bases from V and 4 from J, leaving 16 bases between them.